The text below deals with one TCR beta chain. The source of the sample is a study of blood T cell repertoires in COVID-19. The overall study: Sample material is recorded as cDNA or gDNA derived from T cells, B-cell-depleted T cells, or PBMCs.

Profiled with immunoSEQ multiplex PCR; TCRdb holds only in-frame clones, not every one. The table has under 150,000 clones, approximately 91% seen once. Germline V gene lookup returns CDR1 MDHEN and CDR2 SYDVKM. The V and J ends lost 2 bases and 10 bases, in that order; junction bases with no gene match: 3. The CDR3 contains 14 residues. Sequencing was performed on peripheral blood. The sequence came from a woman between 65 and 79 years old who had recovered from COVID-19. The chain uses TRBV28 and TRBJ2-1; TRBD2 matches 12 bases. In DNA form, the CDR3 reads TGTGCCAGCAGTTTAACTAGCGGGGGGAGAGAGCAGTTCTTC. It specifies CASSLTSGGREQFF.